A selection of T cell receptor beta chains follows, all from one sample in a study of identical twins. Using its own MiXCR run on the 5' RACE reads, TCRdb lists one record per CDR3 protein. The sample includes fewer than 900,000 distinct CDR3 sequences, about 20% of them seen just once. This sample also appeared in a second study, on T cells expressing NK-cell markers.

Sequenced material: PBMCs. These receptor sequences come from a young woman in good health. The CDR3 runs from the conserved cysteine through the conserved F or W. Fields, in order: D gene, CDR3 length, J gene, V gene, clone size, CDR3 protein, CDR3 DNA. A D gene is named only where the DNA matches it firmly. Clone size is given for some rows only: seen once, a few or many times, or a class if the clone is expanded.

NA 14 TRBJ1-2 TRBV7-3 NA CASSPDTNSYGYTF TGTGCCAGCAGCCCGGACACGAATTCCTATGGCTACACCTTC
TRBD1 14 TRBJ1-3 TRBV6-5 NA CASSYRGPGNTIYF TGTGCCAGCAGTTACAGGGGGCCAGGAAACACCATATATTTT
NA 10 TRBJ2-1 TRBV12-5 few CASGNHEQFF TGTGCTAGTGGGAATCATGAGCAGTTCTTC
NA 14 TRBJ1-2 TRBV12-3/TRBV12-4 many CASSFGRANYGYTF TGTGCCAGCAGTTTTGGTAGGGCGAACTATGGCTACACCTTC
NA 14 TRBJ1-5 TRBV3-1 few CASSHSGQGQPQHF TGTGCCAGCAGCCACTCAGGGCAGGGGCAGCCCCAGCATTTT
TRBD1 14 TRBJ2-2 TRBV29-1 NA CSVDLGQGGGELFF TGCAGCGTTGACCTGGGACAGGGTGGCGGGGAGCTGTTTTTT
NA 13 TRBJ1-5 TRBV20-1 many CSASVSGDQPQHF TGCAGTGCTAGTGTCAGTGGAGATCAGCCCCAGCATTTT
TRBD2 14 TRBJ2-3 TRBV24-1 many CATSVGSGGGTQYF TGTGCCACCAGTGTGGGCTCCGGCGGGGGTACGCAGTATTTT
NA 14 TRBJ1-4 TRBV11-2 NA CASSFSRRGEKLFF TGTGCCAGCAGCTTTTCGCGTCGGGGGGAAAAACTGTTTTTT
NA 14 TRBJ2-1 TRBV12-3/TRBV12-4 NA CASSGTQTYNEQFF TGTGCCAGCAGTGGGACCCAGACCTACAATGAGCAGTTCTTC
NA 15 TRBJ2-7 TRBV5-5 few CASTELGIGSSEQYF TGTGCCAGCACCGAGTTAGGGATTGGGAGTAGCGAGCAGTACTTC
NA 13 TRBJ2-1 TRBV12-3/TRBV12-4 few CASSLFGRNEQFF TGTGCCAGCAGTTTGTTCGGGCGAAATGAGCAGTTCTTC
TRBD1 13 TRBJ1-1 TRBV18 few CASSGQGSTEAFF TGTGCCAGCTCGGGACAGGGATCCACTGAAGCTTTCTTT
TRBD1 14 TRBJ1-2 TRBV12-3/TRBV12-4 NA CASSSGTVTYGYTF TGTGCCAGCAGTTCCGGGACAGTTACGTATGGCTACACCTTC
NA 11 TRBJ2-7 TRBV7-9 few CASSLLGGLYF TGTGCCAGCAGCTTATTGGGGGGCCTGTACTTC
NA 17 TRBJ1-1 TRBV3-1 few CASSQDRLAGANTEAFF TGTGCCAGCAGCCAAGATCGATTAGCAGGGGCGAACACTGAAGCTTTCTTT
TRBD1 15 TRBJ1-2 TRBV7-9 once CASSHTGEPNYGYTF TGTGCCAGCAGCCATACAGGGGAACCCAACTATGGCTACACCTTC
TRBD1 15 TRBJ1-5 TRBV27 NA CARRQGAFSNQPQHF TGTGCCAGGCGACAGGGGGCTTTTAGCAATCAGCCCCAGCATTTT
TRBD1 14 TRBJ1-5 TRBV20-1 NA CSTRDRRRNQPQHF TGCAGCACCAGGGACAGGCGTAGAAATCAGCCCCAGCATTTT
TRBD2 19 TRBJ2-1 TRBV11-2 few CASSARLAGGGSTYNEQFF TGTGCCAGCAGCGCCCGACTAGCGGGAGGGGGAAGTACGTACAATGAGCAGTTCTTC
NA 14 TRBJ2-7 TRBV30 few CAWRPRRGMYEQYF TGTGCCTGGAGGCCTCGGAGGGGGATGTACGAGCAGTACTTC
NA 15 TRBJ1-1 TRBV7-2 NA CASTPLGGEGTEAFF TGTGCCAGCACCCCTCTAGGGGGTGAGGGGACTGAAGCTTTCTTT
NA 13 TRBJ2-5 TRBV14 once CASSAGPQETQYF TGTGCCAGCAGCGCGGGACCCCAAGAGACCCAGTACTTC
NA 12 TRBJ1-1 TRBV20-1 NA CSARKMNTEAFF TGCAGTGCTCGGAAAATGAACACTGAAGCTTTCTTT
NA 16 TRBJ2-7 TRBV4-3 NA CASSRSAGSDSYEQYF TGCGCCAGCAGCCGGTCTGCCGGCAGCGACTCCTACGAGCAGTACTTC
TRBD2 16 TRBJ2-1 TRBV6-1 few CASTLNPGTSYNEQFF TGTGCCAGCACTCTCAATCCCGGGACTAGTTACAATGAGCAGTTCTTC
TRBD2 12 TRBJ2-5 TRBV2 NA CASFGGRETQYF TGTGCCAGCTTCGGCGGGAGGGAGACCCAGTACTTC
NA 17 TRBJ1-2 TRBV12-3/TRBV12-4 many CASSTGGSSLALYGYTF TGTGCCAGCAGTACCGGCGGGTCGAGTCTGGCCTTATATGGCTACACCTTC
TRBD2 16 TRBJ2-5 TRBV4-3 many CASSRDLAGARETQYF TGCGCCAGCAGCCGAGATCTAGCGGGAGCTCGGGAGACCCAGTACTTC
NA 10 TRBJ2-1 TRBV12-3/TRBV12-4 NA CASPGILQFF TGTGCTTCACCGGGAATTCTTCAGTTCTTC
NA 13 TRBJ2-1 TRBV7-9 few CASSATENNEQFF TGTGCCAGCAGCGCTACAGAGAACAATGAGCAGTTCTTC
NA 12 TRBJ2-3 TRBV7-2 NA CASSPLTDTHYF TGTGCCAGCAGCCCACTAACAGATACGCACTATTTT
TRBD1 15 TRBJ1-6 TRBV11-2 NA CASSVDRGFNSPLHF TGTGCCAGCAGCGTCGACAGGGGGTTTAATTCACCCCTCCACTTT
NA 14 TRBJ1-1 TRBV14 NA CATGGNPRSTEAFF TGTGCCACCGGGGGCAACCCCAGGAGCACTGAAGCTTTCTTT
TRBD1 13 TRBJ2-3 TRBV12-3/TRBV12-4 few CASRGQEADTQYF TGTGCCAGCAGAGGACAGGAGGCGGATACGCAGTATTTT
NA 15 TRBJ2-3 TRBV15 few CATSRAETPADTQYF TGTGCCACCAGCAGAGCAGAAACCCCCGCAGATACGCAGTATTTT
TRBD2 14 TRBJ2-1 TRBV20-1 few CSAPTGTSLNEQFF TGCAGTGCTCCTACCGGGACTAGCCTAAATGAGCAGTTCTTC
NA 17 TRBJ1-1 TRBV5-1 NA CASSLAGGWVMNTEAFF TGCGCCAGCAGCTTGGCCGGGGGGTGGGTGATGAACACTGAAGCTTTCTTT
TRBD1 14 TRBJ2-7 TRBV29-1 NA CSAGTGGRSGEQYF TGCAGCGCAGGGACAGGGGGCCGTTCGGGGGAGCAGTACTTC
NA 16 TRBJ1-2 TRBV12-3/TRBV12-4 few CASSLNAGQANYGYTF TGTGCCAGCAGTTTAAACGCAGGGCAGGCTAACTATGGCTACACCTTC
NA 14 TRBJ2-7 TRBV11-2 NA CASSLDHTGYEQYF TGTGCCAGCAGCTTAGATCACACAGGTTACGAGCAGTACTTC